This T cell receptor (beta chain) was identified during a study of T cell responses to AZD1222 COVID-19 vaccine. The repertoire was sequenced with immunoSEQ multiplex PCR; TCRdb's copy has only in-frame clones and lacks some. The profile shows some 120,000 clones, around 83% of them singletons. The CDR3 consists of 15 residues. From germline, CDR1 is SGHTA and CDR2 FQGTGA. The V gene lost 1 base and the J gene lost 1 base, with 7 bases spanning the gap. The sample was peripheral blood, taken 28 days after the second AZD1222 dose. The clonotype was recovered from an adult who received the AZD1222 COVID-19 vaccine. This sequence joins TRBV7-3 and TRBJ2-2; a weak D match, TRBD2 (6 bases). CDR3 region: CASSLNGGNTGELFF. Written as DNA, the CDR3 is TGTGCCAGCAGCTTAAACGGGGGGAACACCGGGGAGCTGTTTTTT.